The present TCR beta chain was sequenced within a study of T cell repertoires in cytomegalovirus infection (dated by TCRdb to about 2019). Regarding the research as a whole: The HLA type of each donor mattered for the analysis, because public TCR beta signatures pointed to carriage of CMV infection along with the matching HLA type. Study-wide findings and limitations: Carriers of CMV infection plus the relevant HLA type were discriminated by the cumulative frequency of public TCR beta family members in the study cohort and in an independent roughly 350-donor cohort. The ex vivo response was dominated by HLA-C-restricted CMV-specific TCR beta clonotypes, and the single most frequent clonotype in two of eight donors was supplied by these HLA-C-restricted clonotypes.

There are 15 amino acids in the CDR3, from cysteine to phenylalanine inclusive. The entry retains the CDR3 DNA only, 45 bases that are in frame from base 1. CDR1 SGHTA and CDR2 FQGNSA are derived from the germline V gene. Trimmed from V: 5 bases; trimmed from J: 6 bases; junction bases lacking a gene match: 10. This clonotype was recorded only once. Its antigen specificity is not known. This may be a read error: a much more frequent sequence differs by one nucleotide. Sequencing relied on an Illumina HiSeq 1500. TCRdb passed the public sequencing reads through fastp at Q25 and MiXCR, retaining productive beta sequences. Entries that share a CDR3 protein sequence are merged under the most common genes and DNA. The sample table holds about 740,000 distinct CDR3 sequences, of which about 40% were seen once. The top ten hold around 2.8% of the sample.

The receptor was derived from a human donor in good health (CMV status not recorded). Some clones in this sample may be carry-over from other donors' samples. The sequence links TRBV7-2 to TRBJ1-3, with TRBD1 identical over 7 junction bases. Sequencing used PBMCs. The CDR3 corresponds to CASSRDRVPENTIYF. The nucleotide sequence is given as TGTGCCAGCAGCCGAGACAGGGTCCCTGAAAACACCATATATTTT.